This T cell receptor beta chain derives from a study of CXCR3-negative and CXCR3-positive naive CD8 T cells. As for the study in general: The study obtained approximately 130 million TRB reads, about 1.5 +/- 0.3 million per library. Study findings and constraints: Naive subsets expressed similar surface CD5; TRB CDR3 features served to infer TCR strength. Diversity was high in both naive subsets and much lower in memory cells.

All TRB cDNA libraries came from 5' RACE performed with UMI labels. TCRdb reanalyzed the 5' RACE reads and collapses them to one entry per CDR3 protein, without DNA. The sample's table shows about 38,000 distinct CDR3 sequences. Regarding this clonotype: Its target is unknown.

The CDR3 is made up of 15 amino acids. Germline CDR1 and CDR2: MGHRA and YSYEKL. The genes are TRBV4-1 and TRBJ2-1; TCRdb lists TRBD2, though no DNA is available to test this call. Input material: memory CD8+ T cells from blood. This clonotype was sampled from a human donor in good health. Some clones in this sample may be carry-over from other donors' samples. The CDR3 sequence: CASSQGSGGAYEQFF.